A selection of T cell receptor beta chains follows, all from one sample in a study of HIV-infected children after antiretroviral therapy interruption. One entry per CDR3 protein, called by TCRdb with MiXCR from the 3' RACE reads. The data contain about 37,000 distinct CDR3 sequences, about 6.5% of them singletons. Here the sequenced sample was CD45RA+ CD4+ T cells from PBMCs, pooled from several time points, taken from a donor given antiretroviral therapy, either interrupted or continuous. The receptors derive from a pool of human donors with HIV. Both conserved end residues are part of each CDR3. Fields, in order: D gene, V gene, clone size, J gene, CDR3 protein, CDR3 DNA. The D gene is left open where the match is weak. Clone size, where shown, is once, few, many, or a class for clones that have expanded.

D gene: -; V gene: TRBV21-1; clone size: -; J gene: TRBJ1-1; CDR3 protein: CASSHPAPRGMTEAFF; CDR3 DNA: TGTGCCAGCAGCCACCCTGCTCCAAGAGGTATGACTGAAGCTTTCTTT
D gene: TRBD2; V gene: TRBV7-9; clone size: many; J gene: TRBJ2-7; CDR3 protein: CASSHGTSGKHYEQYF; CDR3 DNA: TGTGCCAGCAGCCATGGGACTAGTGGGAAACACTACGAGCAGTACTTC
D gene: -; V gene: TRBV12-3/TRBV12-4; clone size: many; J gene: TRBJ1-4; CDR3 protein: CASSPAEWATNEKLFF; CDR3 DNA: TGTGCCAGCAGTCCAGCCGAGTGGGCAACTAATGAAAAACTGTTTTTT
D gene: -; V gene: TRBV5-5; clone size: -; J gene: TRBJ1-1; CDR3 protein: CASRQTGRGDTEAFF; CDR3 DNA: TGTGCCAGCAGACAAACAGGGAGAGGGGACACTGAAGCTTTCTTT
D gene: TRBD1; V gene: TRBV6-6; clone size: many; J gene: TRBJ1-4; CDR3 protein: CASSPDRGEKLFF; CDR3 DNA: TGTGCCAGCAGTCCCGACAGGGGTGAAAAACTGTTTTTT
D gene: -; V gene: TRBV7-9; clone size: many; J gene: TRBJ2-7; CDR3 protein: CASSYSGTYEQYF; CDR3 DNA: TGTGCCAGCAGCTACTCGGGTACCTACGAGCAGTACTTC
D gene: TRBD2; V gene: TRBV7-9; clone size: many; J gene: TRBJ2-7; CDR3 protein: CASSLGLAEKGYEQYF; CDR3 DNA: TGTGCCAGCAGCTTAGGACTAGCCGAAAAGGGCTACGAGCAGTACTTC
D gene: TRBD1; V gene: TRBV7-2; clone size: many; J gene: TRBJ1-5; CDR3 protein: CASSLGTGLAGNQPQHF; CDR3 DNA: TGTGCCAGCAGCTTAGGGACAGGGCTCGCGGGCAATCAGCCCCAGCATTTT
D gene: TRBD1; V gene: TRBV11-2; clone size: many; J gene: TRBJ1-1; CDR3 protein: CASSFSGGAGTEAFF; CDR3 DNA: TGTGCCAGCAGCTTCTCAGGGGGCGCGGGCACTGAAGCTTTCTTT
D gene: -; V gene: TRBV18; clone size: many; J gene: TRBJ2-7; CDR3 protein: CASSLRQDYEQYF; CDR3 DNA: TGTGCCAGCTCACTGCGACAAGACTACGAGCAGTACTTC
D gene: -; V gene: TRBV20-1; clone size: many; J gene: TRBJ2-5; CDR3 protein: CSARGGKETQYF; CDR3 DNA: TGCAGTGCTAGAGGAGGAAAAGAGACCCAGTACTTC
D gene: -; V gene: TRBV11-3; clone size: -; J gene: TRBJ2-5; CDR3 protein: CASSLGQQLQETQYF; CDR3 DNA: TGTGCCAGCAGCTTAGGACAGCAACTCCAAGAGACCCAGTACTTC
D gene: -; V gene: TRBV4-3; clone size: few; J gene: TRBJ2-2; CDR3 protein: CASSQGRVSVNTGELFF; CDR3 DNA: TGCGCCAGCAGCCAAGGGCGGGTATCTGTGAACACCGGGGAGCTGTTTTTT
D gene: TRBD2; V gene: TRBV28; clone size: many; J gene: TRBJ2-5; CDR3 protein: CASSEPTSGGIVGTQYF; CDR3 DNA: TGTGCCAGCAGCGAACCCACTAGCGGGGGGATAGTGGGGACCCAGTACTTC
D gene: -; V gene: TRBV6-1; clone size: medium-sized; J gene: TRBJ1-1; CDR3 protein: CASSDGREVFF; CDR3 DNA: TGTGCCAGCAGTGACGGGAGGGAAGTCTTCTTT
D gene: TRBD1; V gene: TRBV29-1; clone size: many; J gene: TRBJ1-2; CDR3 protein: CSVEAGTGIHGYTF; CDR3 DNA: TGCAGCGTTGAGGCCGGGACAGGGATACATGGCTACACCTTC
D gene: -; V gene: TRBV4-2; clone size: many; J gene: TRBJ2-4; CDR3 protein: CASAERENIQYF; CDR3 DNA: TGTGCCAGCGCGGAGCGTGAGAACATTCAGTACTTC
D gene: TRBD2; V gene: TRBV12-3/TRBV12-4; clone size: many; J gene: TRBJ2-3; CDR3 protein: CATRLAGGTDTQYF; CDR3 DNA: TGTGCCACCCGTCTAGCGGGGGGCACAGATACGCAGTATTTT
D gene: TRBD2; V gene: TRBV24-1; clone size: many; J gene: TRBJ2-3; CDR3 protein: CATSDPSGRSDTQYF; CDR3 DNA: TGTGCCACCAGTGACCCTAGCGGGAGGTCAGATACGCAGTATTTT
D gene: -; V gene: TRBV6-6; clone size: -; J gene: TRBJ2-5; CDR3 protein: CASGSGDTQYF; CDR3 DNA: TGTGCCAGCGGGTCAGGGGACACCCAGTACTTT
D gene: -; V gene: TRBV12-3/TRBV12-4; clone size: few; J gene: TRBJ1-1; CDR3 protein: CASSLQTNGDNFF; CDR3 DNA: TGTGCCAGCAGTTTACAGACAAACGGGGACAATTTTTTT
D gene: TRBD2; V gene: TRBV20-1; clone size: many; J gene: TRBJ2-3; CDR3 protein: CSARSWTSGATDTQYF; CDR3 DNA: TGCAGTGCTAGAAGCTGGACTAGCGGGGCCACAGATACGCAGTATTTT
D gene: -; V gene: TRBV5-1; clone size: many; J gene: TRBJ2-3; CDR3 protein: CASTHSGGVIPDTQYF; CDR3 DNA: TGCGCCAGCACCCATTCTGGGGGAGTTATTCCAGATACGCAGTATTTT
D gene: TRBD1; V gene: TRBV5-1; clone size: -; J gene: TRBJ2-3; CDR3 protein: CASSLRQGADTQYF; CDR3 DNA: TGCGCCAGCAGCTTGCGACAGGGGGCGGATACGCAGTATTTT
D gene: TRBD1; V gene: TRBV29-1; clone size: -; J gene: TRBJ2-7; CDR3 protein: CSVETGGLSSYEQYF; CDR3 DNA: TGCAGCGTTGAAACAGGGGGCTTGTCGTCCTACGAGCAGTACTTC
D gene: -; V gene: TRBV30; clone size: few; J gene: TRBJ2-7; CDR3 protein: CAWDRSYEQYF; CDR3 DNA: TGTGCCTGGGACCGCAGCTACGAGCAGTACTTC
D gene: -; V gene: TRBV6-2/TRBV6-3; clone size: many; J gene: TRBJ2-3; CDR3 protein: CATTQSTDTQYF; CDR3 DNA: TGTGCCACGACTCAGAGCACAGATACGCAGTATTTT
D gene: -; V gene: TRBV7-2; clone size: many; J gene: TRBJ2-5; CDR3 protein: CASSTGSLRETQYF; CDR3 DNA: TGTGCCAGCAGTACTGGAAGTCTGCGTGAGACCCAGTACTTC
D gene: -; V gene: TRBV5-5; clone size: many; J gene: TRBJ1-4; CDR3 protein: CASSPRPRGRPGELFF; CDR3 DNA: TGTGCCAGCAGCCCCCGCCCCAGGGGAAGACCGGGGGAACTGTTTTTT
D gene: -; V gene: TRBV18; clone size: -; J gene: TRBJ2-6; CDR3 protein: CASSLGPVSGANVLTF; CDR3 DNA: TGTGCCAGCTCCCTGGGACCGGTCTCTGGGGCCAACGTCCTGACTTTC
D gene: -; V gene: TRBV12-3/TRBV12-4; clone size: many; J gene: TRBJ1-5; CDR3 protein: CASSLTGAQPQHF; CDR3 DNA: TGTGCCAGCAGTCTCACAGGTGCTCAGCCCCAGCATTTT
D gene: TRBD1; V gene: TRBV27; clone size: many; J gene: TRBJ1-1; CDR3 protein: CASSPGQPNTEAFF; CDR3 DNA: TGTGCCAGCAGTCCGGGACAGCCGAACACTGAAGCTTTCTTT
D gene: -; V gene: TRBV6-6; clone size: many; J gene: TRBJ2-5; CDR3 protein: CASSPSETQYF; CDR3 DNA: TGTGCCAGCAGCCCCTCGGAGACCCAGTACTTC
D gene: -; V gene: TRBV7-2; clone size: many; J gene: TRBJ2-3; CDR3 protein: CASSLEGGGPYTQYF; CDR3 DNA: TGTGCCAGCAGCTTAGAAGGGGGGGGGCCGTATACGCAGTATTTT
D gene: -; V gene: TRBV23-1; clone size: -; J gene: TRBJ1-1; CDR3 protein: CASSLESMNTEAFF; CDR3 DNA: TGCGCCAGCAGTCTAGAGTCGATGAACACTGAAGCTTTCTTT
D gene: -; V gene: TRBV4-3; clone size: -; J gene: TRBJ2-7; CDR3 protein: CASSQAAPTFGVSYEQYF; CDR3 DNA: TGCGCCAGCAGCCAAGCCGCCCCGACGTTTGGGGTCTCCTACGAGCAGTACTTC
D gene: -; V gene: TRBV2; clone size: many; J gene: TRBJ2-1; CDR3 protein: CASSSRTGKTYNEQFF; CDR3 DNA: TGTGCCAGCAGTTCCCGGACTGGCAAGACCTACAATGAGCAGTTCTTC
D gene: -; V gene: TRBV12-3/TRBV12-4; clone size: many; J gene: TRBJ1-2; CDR3 protein: CASSFSTDDYGYTF; CDR3 DNA: TGTGCCAGCAGTTTTTCCACAGATGACTATGGCTACACCTTC
D gene: -; V gene: TRBV24-1; clone size: -; J gene: TRBJ1-5; CDR3 protein: CATSDWSGHQPQHF; CDR3 DNA: TGTGCCACCAGTGACTGGTCAGGCCATCAGCCCCAGCATTTT
D gene: -; V gene: TRBV27; clone size: many; J gene: TRBJ2-7; CDR3 protein: CASSSKVSGAYSYEQYF; CDR3 DNA: TGTGCCAGCAGTTCCAAAGTCTCCGGGGCGTACTCCTACGAGCAGTACTTC
D gene: -; V gene: TRBV6-6; clone size: many; J gene: TRBJ2-5; CDR3 protein: CASSPGTNEGDTQYF; CDR3 DNA: TGTGCCAGCAGTCCCGGGACCAACGAAGGGGACACCCAGTACTTT
D gene: -; V gene: TRBV7-2; clone size: many; J gene: TRBJ1-3; CDR3 protein: CASSLSGSSGNTIYF; CDR3 DNA: TGTGCCAGCAGCTTATCGGGAAGCTCTGGAAACACCATATATTTT
D gene: -; V gene: TRBV5-4; clone size: many; J gene: TRBJ1-5; CDR3 protein: CASSLPNQPQHF; CDR3 DNA: TGTGCCAGCAGCCTACCAAATCAGCCCCAGCATTTT
D gene: TRBD1; V gene: TRBV20-1; clone size: many; J gene: TRBJ2-3; CDR3 protein: CSARDGGQGSDTQYF; CDR3 DNA: TGCAGTGCTAGAGATGGAGGACAGGGGTCAGATACGCAGTATTTT
D gene: -; V gene: TRBV7-9; clone size: -; J gene: TRBJ1-4; CDR3 protein: CASSLEGLGNEKLFF; CDR3 DNA: TGTGCCAGCAGCTTAGAGGGCCTAGGGAATGAAAAACTGTTTTTT
D gene: TRBD2; V gene: TRBV6-1; clone size: many; J gene: TRBJ2-1; CDR3 protein: CAGRTGGSYNEQFF; CDR3 DNA: TGTGCCGGGCGAACGGGAGGCTCCTACAATGAGCAGTTCTTC
D gene: TRBD2; V gene: TRBV28; clone size: few; J gene: TRBJ2-1; CDR3 protein: CASSLAGGQFF; CDR3 DNA: TGTGCCAGCAGTTTGGCGGGAGGGCAGTTCTTC
D gene: TRBD1; V gene: TRBV28; clone size: many; J gene: TRBJ2-5; CDR3 protein: CASSLWDRGHTQYF; CDR3 DNA: TGTGCTAGCAGTTTATGGGACAGGGGACACACCCAGTACTTT
D gene: -; V gene: TRBV19; clone size: -; J gene: TRBJ1-1; CDR3 protein: CASSIFSEAFF; CDR3 DNA: TGTGCCAGTAGTATATTTTCTGAAGCTTTCTTT
D gene: TRBD1; V gene: TRBV2; clone size: few; J gene: TRBJ2-7; CDR3 protein: CASSGTGGYEQYF; CDR3 DNA: TGTGCCAGCAGCGGTACAGGGGGCTACGAGCAGTACTTC
D gene: TRBD2; V gene: TRBV7-2; clone size: many; J gene: TRBJ2-7; CDR3 protein: CASSLVLAGTYEQYF; CDR3 DNA: TGTGCCAGCAGCTTAGTCCTAGCGGGAACCTACGAGCAGTACTTC
D gene: -; V gene: TRBV10-3; clone size: many; J gene: TRBJ1-5; CDR3 protein: CAIRQYSNQPQHF; CDR3 DNA: TGTGCCATCAGACAGTATAGCAATCAGCCCCAGCATTTT
D gene: -; V gene: TRBV3-1; clone size: many; J gene: TRBJ2-2; CDR3 protein: CASSQKTGLNTGELFF; CDR3 DNA: TGTGCCAGCAGCCAGAAGACGGGACTGAACACCGGGGAGCTGTTTTTT
D gene: -; V gene: TRBV7-2; clone size: many; J gene: TRBJ1-2; CDR3 protein: CASSPQVGQLGLNYGYTF; CDR3 DNA: TGTGCCAGCAGCCCCCAGGTCGGACAGTTGGGACTTAACTATGGCTACACCTTC